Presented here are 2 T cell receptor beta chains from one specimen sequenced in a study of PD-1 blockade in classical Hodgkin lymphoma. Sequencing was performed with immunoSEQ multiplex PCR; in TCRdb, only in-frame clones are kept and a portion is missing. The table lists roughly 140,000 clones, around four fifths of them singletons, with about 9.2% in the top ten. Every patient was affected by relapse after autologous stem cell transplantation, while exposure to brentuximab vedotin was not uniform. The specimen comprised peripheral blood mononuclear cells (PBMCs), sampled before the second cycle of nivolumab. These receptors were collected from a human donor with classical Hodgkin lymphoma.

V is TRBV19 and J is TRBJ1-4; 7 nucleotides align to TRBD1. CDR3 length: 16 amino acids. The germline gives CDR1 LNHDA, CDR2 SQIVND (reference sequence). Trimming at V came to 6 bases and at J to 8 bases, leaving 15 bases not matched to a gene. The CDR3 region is CASSSPRGRGREKLFF. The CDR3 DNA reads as TGTGCCAGTAGCAGCCCTCGGGGCAGGGGGAGAGAAAAACTGTTTTTT. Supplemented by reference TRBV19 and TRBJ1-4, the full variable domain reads DGGITQSPKYLFRKEGQNVTLSCEQNLNHDAMYWYRQDPGQGLRLIYYSQIVNDFQKGDIAEGYSVSREKKESFPLTVTSAQKNPTAFYLCASSSPRGRGREKLFFGSGTQLSVL.

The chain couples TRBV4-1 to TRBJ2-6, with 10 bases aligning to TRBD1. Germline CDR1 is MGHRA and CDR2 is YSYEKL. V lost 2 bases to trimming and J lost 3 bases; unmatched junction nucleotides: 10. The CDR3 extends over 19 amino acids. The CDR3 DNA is TGCGCCAGCAGCCAATGGCCGGGACAGGGGAAAGGTGGGGCCAACGTCCTGACTTTC. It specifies CASSQWPGQGKGGANVLTF.